This entry concerns a single TCR beta chain. Its antigen is as yet unknown. The record originates from a study of T cell responses to AZD1222 COVID-19 vaccine. From germline, CDR1 is MDHEN and CDR2 SYDVKM. The CDR3 contains 12 residues. Deletions cut 6 bases from V and 6 bases from J, with 11 bases between. Assay: immunoSEQ multiplex PCR; the TCRdb copy retains only in-frame clones and omits some. The sample includes tens of thousands of clones, 87% seen only once; the top ten take approximately 15%. Study results and caveats: Per reports, nearly half of all spike-specific TCRs target regions that are unmutated in variants.

Specimen: peripheral blood, collected on day 0 of AZD1222 vaccination. This TCR was recovered from an adult in good health. The V gene is TRBV28, the J gene TRBJ1-1; D not resolved. This CDR3 is CASSPGIAEAFF. For the CDR3, the DNA is TGTGCCAGCAGCCCTGGGATCGCTGAAGCTTTCTTT.